This T cell receptor beta chain was recovered during a study of T cells in Graves' hyperthyroidism and ophthalmopathy. Study conclusions and caveats: Clonotypes that were expanded in thyroid above 0.001 mostly appeared in blood too.

Ophthalmopathy in the patients scored at least 3 on Clinical Activity Score and at least 4 on NOSPECS grade, lasting under 3 months. Reasons for excluding patients were uncontrolled infection, other autoimmune disease, pregnancy or lactation. The germline gives CDR1 LNHDA, CDR2 SQIVND (reference sequence). The CDR3 has 15 amino acids. With V trimmed by 4 bases and J by 9 bases, 8 bases remained unmatched. It was RNA transcripts that yielded the amplified TCR beta CDR3 regions. HTBI primers were the set used in a first-round RT-PCR of the TCR CDR3. TCRdb processed the multiplex PCR reads anew with MiXCR; each CDR3 protein has one entry. The sample has some 50,000 distinct CDR3 sequences, roughly 50% seen once. A note on this clonotype: Its antigen is unidentified.

The sequence was obtained from a woman aged 50 to 65 with Graves' ophthalmopathy. Source material: blood. The gene calls are TRBV19 and TRBJ1-6, with 8 bases matching TRBD1. As DNA, the CDR3 is TGTGCCAGTAGTAAAATTCAGGGGGCCGGTTCACCCCTCCACTTT. Translation: CASSKIQGAGSPLHF.